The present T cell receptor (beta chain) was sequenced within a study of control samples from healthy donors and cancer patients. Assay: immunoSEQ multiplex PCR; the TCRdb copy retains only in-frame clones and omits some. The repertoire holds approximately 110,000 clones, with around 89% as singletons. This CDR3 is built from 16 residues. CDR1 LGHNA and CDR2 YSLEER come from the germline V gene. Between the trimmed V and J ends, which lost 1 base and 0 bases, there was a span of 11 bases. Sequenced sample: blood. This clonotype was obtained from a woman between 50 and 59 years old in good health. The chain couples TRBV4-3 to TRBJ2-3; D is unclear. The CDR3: CASSQASAHSTDTQYF. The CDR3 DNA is TGCGCCAGCAGCCAAGCTTCAGCCCATAGCACAGATACGCAGTATTTT.